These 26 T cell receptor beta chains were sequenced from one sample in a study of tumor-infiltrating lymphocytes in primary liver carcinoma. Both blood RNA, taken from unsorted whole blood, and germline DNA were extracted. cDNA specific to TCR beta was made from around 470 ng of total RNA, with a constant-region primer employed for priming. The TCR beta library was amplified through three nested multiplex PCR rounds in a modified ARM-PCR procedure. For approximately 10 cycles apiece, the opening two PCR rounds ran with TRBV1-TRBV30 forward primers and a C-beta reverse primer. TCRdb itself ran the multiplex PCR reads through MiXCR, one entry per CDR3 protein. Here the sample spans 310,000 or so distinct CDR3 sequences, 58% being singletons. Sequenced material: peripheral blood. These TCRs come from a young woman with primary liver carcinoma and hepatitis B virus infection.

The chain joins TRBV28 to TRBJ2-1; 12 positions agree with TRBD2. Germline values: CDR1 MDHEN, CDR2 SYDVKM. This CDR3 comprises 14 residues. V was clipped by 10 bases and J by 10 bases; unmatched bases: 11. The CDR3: CATLAGGGLGEQFF. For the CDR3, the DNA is TGTGCCACCCTAGCGGGAGGGGGATTGGGGGAGCAGTTCTTC. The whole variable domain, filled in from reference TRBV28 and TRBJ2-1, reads DVKVTQSSRYLVKRTGEKVFLECVQDMDHENMFWYRQDPGLGLRLIYFSYDVKMKEKGDIPEGYSVSREKKERFSLILESASTNQTSMYLCATLAGGGLGEQFFGPGTRLTVL.

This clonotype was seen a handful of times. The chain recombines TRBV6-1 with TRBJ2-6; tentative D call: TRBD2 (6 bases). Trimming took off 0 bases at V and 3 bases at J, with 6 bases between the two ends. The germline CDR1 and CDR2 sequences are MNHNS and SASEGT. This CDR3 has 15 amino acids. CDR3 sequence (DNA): TGTGCCAGCAGTGAAGCGGGAGGTGGGGCCAACGTCCTGACTTTC. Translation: CASSEAGGGANVLTF.

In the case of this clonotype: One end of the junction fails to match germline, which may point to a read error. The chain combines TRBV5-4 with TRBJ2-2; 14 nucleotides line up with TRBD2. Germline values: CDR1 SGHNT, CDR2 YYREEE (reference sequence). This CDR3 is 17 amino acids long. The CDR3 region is CASSWGTSGRHAGELVF. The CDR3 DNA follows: TGTGCCAGCAGCTGGGGGACTAGCGGGAGACACGCCGGGGAGCTGGTTTTT.

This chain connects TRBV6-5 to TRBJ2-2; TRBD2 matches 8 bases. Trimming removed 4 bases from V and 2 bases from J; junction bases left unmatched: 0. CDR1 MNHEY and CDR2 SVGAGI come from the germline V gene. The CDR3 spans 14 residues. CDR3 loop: CASSLAGNTGELFF. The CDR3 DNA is TGTGCCAGCAGTTTAGCGGGAAACACCGGGGAGCTGTTTTTT.

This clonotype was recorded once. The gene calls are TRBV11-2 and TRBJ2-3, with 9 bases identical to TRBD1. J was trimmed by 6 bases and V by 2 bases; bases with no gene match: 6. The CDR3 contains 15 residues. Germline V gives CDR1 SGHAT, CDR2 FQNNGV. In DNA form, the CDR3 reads TGTGCCAGCAGCTTAAACGTACAGGGGGCGGATACGCAGTATTTT. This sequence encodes CASSLNVQGADTQYF.

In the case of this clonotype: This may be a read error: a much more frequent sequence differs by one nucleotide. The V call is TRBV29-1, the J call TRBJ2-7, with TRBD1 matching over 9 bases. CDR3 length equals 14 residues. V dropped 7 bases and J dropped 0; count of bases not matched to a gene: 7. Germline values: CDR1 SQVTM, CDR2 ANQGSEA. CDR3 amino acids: CSARTGDNSYEQYF. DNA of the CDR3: TGCAGCGCTAGGACAGGGGACAACTCCTACGAGCAGTACTTC.

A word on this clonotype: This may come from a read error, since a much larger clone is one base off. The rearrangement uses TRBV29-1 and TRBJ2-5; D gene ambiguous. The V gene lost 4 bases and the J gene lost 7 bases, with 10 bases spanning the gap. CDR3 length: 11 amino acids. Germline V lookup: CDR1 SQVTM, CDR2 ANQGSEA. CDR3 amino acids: CSVGVGATQYF. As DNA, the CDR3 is TGCAGCGTTGGGGTAGGCGCGACCCAGTACTTC.

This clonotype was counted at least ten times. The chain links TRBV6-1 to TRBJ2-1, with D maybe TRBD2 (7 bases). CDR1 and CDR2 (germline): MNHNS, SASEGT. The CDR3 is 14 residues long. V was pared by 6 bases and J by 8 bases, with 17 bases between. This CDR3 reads CASRGRGAGDEQFF. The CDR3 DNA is TGTGCCAGCAGGGGCCGGGGGGCCGGTGATGAGCAGTTCTTC.

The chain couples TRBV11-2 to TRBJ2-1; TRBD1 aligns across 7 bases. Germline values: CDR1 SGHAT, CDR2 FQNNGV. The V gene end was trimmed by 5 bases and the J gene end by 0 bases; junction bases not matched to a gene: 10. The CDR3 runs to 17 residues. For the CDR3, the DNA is TGTGCCAGCAGCCGTGCCTACAGGGGAGACTCCTACAATGAGCAGTTCTTC. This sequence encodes CASSRAYRGDSYNEQFF.

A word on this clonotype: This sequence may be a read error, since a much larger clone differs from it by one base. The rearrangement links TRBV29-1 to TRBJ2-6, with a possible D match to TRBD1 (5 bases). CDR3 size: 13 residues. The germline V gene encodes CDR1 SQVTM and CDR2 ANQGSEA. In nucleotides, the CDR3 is TGCAGCGTTCTTCACTCTGGGGCCAACATCCTGACTTTC. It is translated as CSVLHSGANILTF. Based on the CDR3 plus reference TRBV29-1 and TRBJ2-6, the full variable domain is SAVISQKPSRDICQRGTSLTIQCQVDSQVTMMFWYRQQPGQSLTLIATANQGSEATYESGFVIDKFPISRPNLTFSTLTVSNMSPEDSSIYLCSVLHSGANILTFGAGSRLTVL.

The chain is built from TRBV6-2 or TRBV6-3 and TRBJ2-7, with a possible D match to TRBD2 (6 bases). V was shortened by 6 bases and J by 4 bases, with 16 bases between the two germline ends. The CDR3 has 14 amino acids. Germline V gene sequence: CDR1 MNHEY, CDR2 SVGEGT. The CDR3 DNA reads TGTGCCAGCAGAACGAGACTAGTCCAGTACGAGCAGTACTTC. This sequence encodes CASRTRLVQYEQYF.

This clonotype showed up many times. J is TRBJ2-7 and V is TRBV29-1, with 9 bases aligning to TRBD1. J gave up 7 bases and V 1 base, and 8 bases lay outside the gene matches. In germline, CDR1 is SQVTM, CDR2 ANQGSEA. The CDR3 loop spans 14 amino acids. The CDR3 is CSVEAGYRGQEQYF. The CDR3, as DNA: TGCAGCGTTGAAGCGGGTTACAGGGGGCAAGAGCAGTACTTC.

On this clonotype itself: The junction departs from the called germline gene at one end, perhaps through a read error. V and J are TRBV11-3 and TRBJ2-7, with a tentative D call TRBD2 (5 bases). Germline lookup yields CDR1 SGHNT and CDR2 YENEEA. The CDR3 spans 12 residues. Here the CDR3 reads CTSSRGPAVQYF. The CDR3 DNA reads TGTACCAGCAGCCGGGGTCCGGCAGTGCAGTACTTC.

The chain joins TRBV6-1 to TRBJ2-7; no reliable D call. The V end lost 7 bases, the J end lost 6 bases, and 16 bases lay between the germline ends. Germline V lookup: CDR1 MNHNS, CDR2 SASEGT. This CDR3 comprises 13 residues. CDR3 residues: CASIASTGGEQYF. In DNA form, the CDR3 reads TGTGCCAGCATCGCTTCCACGGGCGGCGAGCAGTACTTC.

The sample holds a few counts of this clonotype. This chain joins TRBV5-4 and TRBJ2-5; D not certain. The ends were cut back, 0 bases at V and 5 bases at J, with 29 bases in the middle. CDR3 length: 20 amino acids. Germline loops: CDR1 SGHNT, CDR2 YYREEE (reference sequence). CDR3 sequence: CASSLEYSRAASPSLETQYF. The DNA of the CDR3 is TGTGCCAGCAGCTTGGAGTATTCTCGGGCAGCGAGCCCGTCCCTGGAGACCCAGTACTTC.

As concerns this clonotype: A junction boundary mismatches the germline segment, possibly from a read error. The CDR3 coding sequence is TGTGACAGCAGTTTTAGCGGGACCTACGAGCACTACTTC. Amino acid sequence: CDSSFSGTYEHYF. The chain has TRBV6-5 and TRBJ2-7; 8 bases are shared with TRBD2. From germline, CDR1 is MNHEY and CDR2 SVGAGI. CDR3 length: 13 residues.

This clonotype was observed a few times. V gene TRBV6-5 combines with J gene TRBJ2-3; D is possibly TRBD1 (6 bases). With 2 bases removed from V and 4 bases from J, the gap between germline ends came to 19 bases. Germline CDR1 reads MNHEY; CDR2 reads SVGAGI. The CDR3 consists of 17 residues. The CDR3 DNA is TGTGCCAGCAGTTACGTGGGGGCGAGAGGGGACGCAGATACGCAGTATTTT. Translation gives CASSYVGARGDADTQYF.

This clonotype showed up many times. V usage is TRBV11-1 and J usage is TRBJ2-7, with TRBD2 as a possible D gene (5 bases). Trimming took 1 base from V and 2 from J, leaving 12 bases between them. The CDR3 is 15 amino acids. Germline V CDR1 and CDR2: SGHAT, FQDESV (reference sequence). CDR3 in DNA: TGTGCCAGCAGCTTAGGCCGGGATGCCCCCTACGAGCAGTACTTC. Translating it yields CASSLGRDAPYEQYF.

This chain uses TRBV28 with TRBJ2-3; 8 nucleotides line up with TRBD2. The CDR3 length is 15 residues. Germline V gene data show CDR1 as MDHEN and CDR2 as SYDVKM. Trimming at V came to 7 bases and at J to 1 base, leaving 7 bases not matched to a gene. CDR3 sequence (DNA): TGTGCCAGCATGTCTTCGGGACTAGGCACAGATACGCAGTATTTT. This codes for CASMSSGLGTDTQYF.

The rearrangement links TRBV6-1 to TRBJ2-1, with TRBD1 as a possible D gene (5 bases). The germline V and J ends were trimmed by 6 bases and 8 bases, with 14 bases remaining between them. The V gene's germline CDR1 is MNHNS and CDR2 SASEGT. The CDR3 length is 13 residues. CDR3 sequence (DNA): TGTGCCAGCAGCCCACAGGCCTCCTATGAGCAGTTCTTC. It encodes CASSPQASYEQFF.

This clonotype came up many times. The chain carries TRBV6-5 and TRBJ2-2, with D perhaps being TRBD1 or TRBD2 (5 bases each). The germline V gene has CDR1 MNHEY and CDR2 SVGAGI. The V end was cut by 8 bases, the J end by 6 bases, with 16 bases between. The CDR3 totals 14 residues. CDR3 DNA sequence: TGTGCCAGCGGCACCGGGGCCCCTCCCGGGGAGCTGTTTTTT. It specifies CASGTGAPPGELFF.

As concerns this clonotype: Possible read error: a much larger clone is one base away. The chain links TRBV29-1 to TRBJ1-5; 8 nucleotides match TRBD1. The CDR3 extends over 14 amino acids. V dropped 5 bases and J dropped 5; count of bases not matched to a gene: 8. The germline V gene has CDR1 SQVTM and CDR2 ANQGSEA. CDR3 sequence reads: CSVPTGVLDQPQHF. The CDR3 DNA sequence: TGCAGCGTTCCGACAGGGGTCCTGGATCAGCCCCAGCATTTT.

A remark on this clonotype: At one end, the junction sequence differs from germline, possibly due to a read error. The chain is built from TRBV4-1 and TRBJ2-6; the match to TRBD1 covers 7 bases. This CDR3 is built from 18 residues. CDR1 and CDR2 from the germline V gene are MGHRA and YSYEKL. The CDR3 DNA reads TGCGCCAGCAGCCAAGGACAGGGACCCATCTCTGGGGCCAACATCCTGACTTTC. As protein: CASSQGQGPISGANILTF.

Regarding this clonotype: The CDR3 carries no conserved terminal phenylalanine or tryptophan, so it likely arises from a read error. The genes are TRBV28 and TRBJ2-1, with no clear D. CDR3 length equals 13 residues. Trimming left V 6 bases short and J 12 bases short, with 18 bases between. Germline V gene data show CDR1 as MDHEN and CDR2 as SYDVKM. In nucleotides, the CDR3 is TGTGCCAGCAGCATCAACACCCGAGCCTTGCAGTTCTTA. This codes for CASSINTRALQFL.

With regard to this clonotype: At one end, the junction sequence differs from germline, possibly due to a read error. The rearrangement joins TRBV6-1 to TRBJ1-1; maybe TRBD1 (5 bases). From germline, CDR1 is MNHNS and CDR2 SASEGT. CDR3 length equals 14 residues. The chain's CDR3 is CTSSEASRGTEAFF. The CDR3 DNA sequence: TGTACCAGCAGTGAAGCCTCGAGGGGCACTGAAGCTTTCTTT.

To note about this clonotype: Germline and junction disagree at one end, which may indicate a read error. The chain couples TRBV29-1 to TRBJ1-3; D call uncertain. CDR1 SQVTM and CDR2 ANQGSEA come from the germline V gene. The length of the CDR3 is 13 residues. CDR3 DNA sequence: TGTAGCCTTGGGGAAGTTTCCGGAAACACCATATATTTT. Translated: CSLGEVSGNTIYF.